One and the same sample provided the 20 T cell receptor beta chains below, sequenced in a study of blood T cells in healthy people across ages. With a J-beta primer mix and a sample-barcoded 5' primer, a second PCR ran 7 to 11 cycles. TCRdb reanalysed the 5' RACE reads using MiXCR and keeps one entry per CDR3 protein. This repertoire shows hundreds of thousands of distinct CDR3 sequences, about 30% found once; its top ten account for 15%. Sequencing was carried out using blood. The source is a woman older than 75 in good health.

The rearrangement links TRBV29-1 to TRBJ1-4; D is unclear. V was clipped by 6 bases and J by 8 bases, with 10 bases between them. This CDR3 comprises 11 residues. Germline-derived CDR1 and CDR2 are SQVTM and ANQGSEA. The CDR3 DNA sequence: TGCAGCGTCATTTCGGGGGAAAAACTGTTTTTT. Translated: CSVISGEKLFF.

V and J are TRBV7-9 and TRBJ1-1; 8 bases are a match to TRBD1. Unmatched junction bases numbered 7, after V lost 4 bases and J lost 3 bases. This CDR3 spans 15 amino acids. CDR1 SEHNR and CDR2 FQNEAQ come from the germline V gene (reference sequence). For the CDR3, the DNA is TGTGCCAGCAGCTACTGGACAGGGAAAGACACTGAAGCTTTCTTT. This sequence encodes CASSYWTGKDTEAFF.

This clonotype occurred many times. The gene calls are TRBV5-1 and TRBJ2-1, with D possibly matching TRBD2 (5 bases). Per the germline V gene, CDR1 is SGHRS and CDR2 is YFSETQ. This CDR3 has 15 residues. Trimming removed 0 bases at V and 6 bases at J, with 13 bases between. The CDR3: CASSLGLGETNEQFF. DNA for the CDR3: TGCGCCAGCAGCTTGGGCCTCGGGGAAACCAATGAGCAGTTCTTC.

This clonotype came up many times. The chain combines TRBV5-1 with TRBJ2-3; possible D gene TRBD2, 5 bases. The ends were cut back, 1 base at V and 5 bases at J, with 5 bases in the middle. This CDR3 has 12 residues. CDR1 and CDR2 from the germline V gene are SGHRS and YFSETQ. CDR3: CASSLSGDTQYF. The CDR3 nucleotides read TGCGCCAGCAGCTTGAGCGGAGATACGCAGTATTTT.

The chain uses TRBV29-1 and TRBJ1-1; TRBD1 matches at 8 bases. Germline V gene data show CDR1 as SQVTM and CDR2 as ANQGSEA. The CDR3 length is 13 residues. V was clipped by 6 bases and J by 4 bases; unmatched bases: 7. In nucleotides, the CDR3 is TGCAGCGTCCGGGACAGGCCGGTCACTGAAGCTTTCTTT. Its translation is CSVRDRPVTEAFF. Together with reference TRBV29-1 and TRBJ1-1, the CDR3 gives the full variable domain: SAVISQKPSRDICQRGTSLTIQCQVDSQVTMMFWYRQQPGQSLTLIATANQGSEATYESGFVIDKFPISRPNLTFSTLTVSNMSPEDSSIYLCSVRDRPVTEAFFGQGTRLTVV.

The chain combines TRBV7-2 with TRBJ2-5, with TRBD2 as a possible D gene (6 bases). The CDR3 length is 17 residues. Germline CDR1 reads SGHTA; CDR2 reads FQGNSA. V was clipped by 1 base and J by 11 bases, with 26 bases between them. Here the CDR3 reads CASSLGDGGAGYNEQYF. For the CDR3, the DNA is TGTGCCAGCAGCTTAGGTGATGGCGGGGCGGGGTACAATGAGCAGTACTTC.

This clonotype was found many times. The CDR3 is CASSSGGSPYNEQFF. The CDR3 bases are TGTGCCAGCAGTTCGGGGGGCTCGCCCTACAATGAGCAGTTCTTC. The chain couples TRBV7-2 to TRBJ2-1, with D possibly matching TRBD2 (7 bases). The CDR3 runs to 15 residues. Trimming cost V 6 bases and J 2 bases, with 14 bases left between them. Germline V gives CDR1 SGHTA, CDR2 FQGNSA.

Of note for this clonotype: This may come from a read error, since a much larger clone is one base off. The chain uses TRBV20-1 and TRBJ2-1; tentative D call: TRBD2 (6 bases). Gene TRBJ2-7 matches the end of the DNA better, so the J call may be wrong. The CDR3 sequence is 14 residues long. Germline V CDR1 and CDR2: DFQATT, SNEGSKA (reference sequence). The CDR3 DNA reads TGCAGTGCTAGGGTTAGCGCGCGGGGAAGTGAGCAGTACTTC. Translated: CSARVSARGSEQYF.

This clonotype was detected many times. The chain carries TRBV15 and TRBJ1-2, with D possibly TRBD1 on 6 matching bases. Trimming took off 0 bases at V and 7 bases at J, with 12 bases between the two ends. The CDR3 runs to 14 residues. Germline CDR1 is LNHNV and CDR2 is YYDKDF (reference sequence). CDR3 region: CATSRDRVGGGYTF. The DNA for the CDR3 is TGTGCCACCAGCAGAGATCGGGTAGGGGGTGGCTACACCTTC.

This chain links TRBV20-1 with TRBJ2-3; 10 bases fit TRBD2. The CDR3 covers 15 residues. Unmatched junction bases numbered 7, after V lost 5 bases and J lost 2 bases. Germline assignment: CDR1 DFQATT and CDR2 SNEGSKA (reference sequence). The CDR3 protein is CSARKLAGTTDTQYF. The CDR3 DNA reads TGCAGTGCTCGAAAACTAGCGGGAACCACAGATACGCAGTATTTT.

This clonotype occurred many times. The V and J genes are TRBV27 and TRBJ2-6; D not resolved. Germline CDR1 reads MNHEY; CDR2 reads SMNVEV (reference sequence). Trimming shortened V by 6 bases and J by 0 bases, and 3 bases separated the two germline ends. This CDR3 region has 13 residues. Here the CDR3 DNA reads TGTGCCAGCAGCGACTCTGGGGCCAACGTCCTGACTTTC. This translates into CASSDSGANVLTF.

The V and J genes are TRBV27 and TRBJ2-1, with D possibly matching TRBD1 (6 bases). There are 17 residues in the CDR3. V was cut by 4 bases and J by 0 bases, with 16 bases left in between. CDR1 and CDR2 from the germline V gene are MNHEY and SMNVEV (reference sequence). Written as DNA, the CDR3 is TGTGCCAGCAGTTCAATTCCTCAGGGGAGCTCCTACAATGAGCAGTTCTTC. Its protein product is CASSSIPQGSSYNEQFF.

The V and J genes are TRBV10-2 and TRBJ1-5; D remains unclear. The length of the CDR3 is 12 residues. V was trimmed by 4 bases and J by 3 bases, leaving 4 bases between them. The germline gives CDR1 WSHSY, CDR2 SAAADI. The chain's CDR3 is CASSGYNQPQHF. As DNA, the CDR3 is TGCGCCAGCAGTGGCTACAATCAGCCCCAGCATTTT.

This clonotype was observed at least ten times. The rearrangement links TRBV18 to TRBJ2-7; 7 positions agree with TRBD2. The V and J ends lost 0 bases and 2 bases, in that order; junction bases with no gene match: 7. CDR1 and CDR2 (germline): KGHSH, LQKENI. This CDR3 is built from 16 residues. The CDR3 reads CASSPPGRGSAYEQYF. CDR3 DNA sequence: TGTGCCAGCTCACCACCGGGGCGGGGGAGCGCCTACGAGCAGTACTTC.

As regards this clonotype: One base away lies a much larger clone, so this may be a sequencing read error. This sequence joins TRBV5-1 and TRBJ2-7; 7 nucleotides match TRBD2. The germline V gene has CDR1 SGHRS and CDR2 YFSETQ. The CDR3 consists of 12 residues. Germline trimming cut 7 bases from V and 7 bases from J; bases unmatched to any gene: 8. DNA for the CDR3: TGCGCCAGCGCGGTGACTAGCCATGAGCAGTACTTC. Its translation: CASAVTSHEQYF.

In this sample, this clonotype turned up a few times. The chain is built from TRBV6-6 and TRBJ1-1; weak D call: TRBD1 (6 bases). The CDR3 covers 16 residues. Germline-derived CDR1 and CDR2 are MNHNY and SVGAGI (reference sequence). The V end was cut by 2 bases, the J end by 1 base, with 14 bases between. The CDR3: CASSYLAGAGNTEAFF. As DNA, the CDR3 is TGTGCCAGCAGTTACCTTGCGGGGGCAGGGAACACTGAAGCTTTCTTT.

This clonotype was detected many times. The rearrangement uses TRBV10-3 and TRBJ2-7, with no clear D. Germline V gives CDR1 ENHRY, CDR2 SYGVKD. The CDR3 has 14 residues. Deletions cut 1 base from V and 3 bases from J, with 10 bases between. CDR3 bases: TGTGCCATCAGTGAGTTAAACCCGAGCTACGAGCAGTACTTC. This sequence encodes CAISELNPSYEQYF.

This clonotype was observed at least ten times. The chain links TRBV5-1 to TRBJ2-1; a possible D gene is TRBD2 (5 bases). The CDR3 spans 16 residues. V was clipped by 0 bases and J by 10 bases, with 20 bases between them. Germline V gene sequence: CDR1 SGHRS, CDR2 YFSETQ. The CDR3 sequence is CASSLEVAGPGGEQFF. As DNA, the CDR3 is TGCGCCAGCAGCTTGGAGGTCGCGGGTCCGGGCGGGGAGCAGTTCTTC. Filled out from reference TRBV5-1 and TRBJ2-1, the complete variable domain reads KAGVTQTPRYLIKTRGQQVTLSCSPISGHRSVSWYQQTPGQGLQFLFEYFSETQRNKGNFPGRFSGRQFSNSRSEMNVSTLELGDSALYLCASSLEVAGPGGEQFFGPGTRLTVL.

The rearrangement joins TRBV20-1 to TRBJ2-7; D is unclear. CDR1 and CDR2 from the germline V gene are DFQATT and SNEGSKA (reference sequence). Trimming shortened V by 4 bases and J by 7 bases, and 8 bases separated the two germline ends. This CDR3 is built from 10 residues. CDR3 amino acids: CSAMLDEQYF. CDR3 bases: TGCAGTGCTATGCTTGATGAGCAGTACTTC.

The table lists this clonotype with a few counts. The chain uses TRBV28 and TRBJ1-2, with TRBD1 matching over 9 bases. The CDR3 extends over 15 amino acids. Germline lookup yields CDR1 MDHEN and CDR2 SYDVKM. After removal of 2 bases from V and 7 bases from J, the junction contained 8 bases not matched to a gene. Here the CDR3 reads CASSLRRTGARGYTF. CDR3 bases: TGTGCCAGCAGTTTACGCCGGACAGGGGCTCGTGGCTACACCTTC.